This TCR beta chain was recovered during a study of blood T cell repertoires in COVID-19 (TCRdb year 2020). Background for the entire study: Samples covering the acute and convalescent phases of COVID-19 were provided by collaborators in the United States, Italy and Spain. The prospective study material was composed of cDNA or gDNA derived from T cells, B-cell-depleted T cells, or PBMCs. Deeply sampled blood TCRbeta repertoires from subjects exposed to, actively infected with, or recovered from COVID-19 were included in the dataset. The repertoires were made available in a free public database intended to serve as a resource for research on the immune response to SARS-CoV-2. Samples were obtained from the ongoing ImmuneRACE study (first 160 participants) and from 1,200 or so subjects provided by 6 global collaborators. Sample metadata almost always included a de-identified subject ID, COVID-19 status, age in years and sex. Where available, HLA class I and class II types were taken from metadata supplied by the sample provider and were not determined by assay-based typing.

From its cysteine to its phenylalanine, the CDR3 spans 18 amino acids. Only the CDR3 region is kept as DNA, spanning 54 bases read in frame from base 1. V drops 0 bases and J drops 1 base, leaving 14 bases in between. CDR1 SGHNT and CDR2 YYREEE were looked up in the germline V gene (reference sequence). The immunoSEQ Assay, a bias-controlled multiplex PCR, was used to amplify TCRbeta CDR3 regions from genomic DNA. In the original analysis: Within the assay, amplification of reference gene primers was used to estimate how many nucleated cells each sample contained. To quantify the absolute abundance of each unique TCRbeta CDR3 rearrangement, sequence reads were collapsed and filtered. For each sample, productive Simpson clonality was calculated as the square root of Simpson's diversity index across productive rearrangements. What TCRdb holds here is the immuneACCESS table cut down to in-frame rearrangements. Part of the clones is not present; checked against another copy, under half of the missing clones reflect an unresolved V gene, and the others are unexplained. That table gives V, J and clone size, and the DNA gave D and trimming. The sample records approximately 53,000 clones, around 86% of which are singletons. 20% to 25% of the sample goes to the ten largest clones.

Turning to this clone: The antigen it recognizes is unknown. No much larger clonotype is one base removed from it; base qualities were not supplied.

One collaborating source in Seattle enrolled patients during active infection and followed them longitudinally through the course of disease. The collaborating institutions used their own protocols to collect whole blood in K2EDTA tubes. For TCRbeta analysis, collaborators shipped samples as frozen whole blood, isolated PBMCs, or DNA extracted from either of those sample types. Broad study findings and their caveats: How much clinical and demographic metadata was included differed by source and by participant, and the metadata was provided uncurated.

Sequencing used peripheral blood. The chain is assembled from TRBV5-4 and TRBJ2-6; no D gene can be assigned with confidence. The TCR was taken from a woman older than 75 with COVID-19, enrolled during active disease. The nucleotides read TGTGCCAGCAGCTTGGGTGTGCCAGGTGCGTCTGGGGCCAACGTCCTGACTTTC. This yields the protein CASSLGVPGASGANVLTF. With all but the CDR3 taken from the reference TRBV5-4 and TRBJ2-6 genes, the full variable domain is: ETGVTQSPTHLIKTRGQQVTLRCSSQSGHNTVSWYQQALGQGPQFIFQYYREEENGRGNFPPRFSGLQFPNYSSELNVNALELDDSALYLCASSLGVPGASGANVLTFGAGSRLTVL.